This entry is about one TCR beta chain. V lost 4 bases, J lost 3 bases, and 14 bases lay in between. From germline, CDR1 is SGHKS and CDR2 YYEKEE (reference sequence). This CDR3 spans 14 amino acids. The data derive from a study of T-cell memory formation after mild COVID-19. TCRdb re-called the 5' RACE reads through MiXCR, storing one row per CDR3 protein. The table records some 320,000 distinct CDR3 sequences, about 16% of them present only once. Sample: PBMCs or a T cell subset sorted from them (not recorded which). The chain uses TRBV5-5 and TRBJ2-7; D might be TRBD1 (6 bases). The source of this sequence is a man between 18 and 35 years old who had mild COVID-19 (a few samples of this study predate the infection). Cell type and time point are not known. CDR3 DNA sequence: TGTGCCAGCAGCAAAGACGGACAGTTCTACGAGCAGTACTTC. This codes for CASSKDGQFYEQYF.